This TCR beta chain was recovered during a study of CD8+ T cells in alopecia areata. To note about this clone: Its antigen remains unknown. In the same sample, other DNA sequences code for this CDR3.

Treatment described: oral pan-JAK inhibitor, 5-10 mg twice daily. Extraction of RNA preceded its reverse transcription into cDNA, which served as the sequencing template. Method: immunoSEQ multiplex PCR; TCRdb's copy keeps in-frame clones and lacks some. The data hold over 150,000 clones, with roughly 50% observed a single time. Study findings and constraints: Scalp clonality and expanded CD8+ clones among the top 100 showed significant decreases with tofacitinib.

This CDR3 is built from 12 residues. CDR1 is SGHDT and CDR2 is YYEEEE in the germline V gene. V lost 0 bases and J 9 bases, leaving 7 bases between the germline ends. The sample here was CD8+ T cells sorted from blood, taken at week 24, from a patient treated with tofacitinib. The chain combines TRBV5-6 with TRBJ2-1; D is perhaps TRBD2 (5 bases). The receptor was derived from a human donor with alopecia areata. The CDR3: CASSLGAGEQFF. CDR3 bases: TGTGCCAGCAGCTTGGGGGCGGGTGAGCAGTTCTTC. The full variable domain, with the rest looked up from reference TRBV5-6 and TRBJ2-1, is DAGVTQSPTHLIKTRGQQVTLRCSPKSGHDTVSWYQQALGQGPQFIFQYYEEEERQRGNFPDRFSGHQFPNYSSELNVNALLLGDSALYLCASSLGAGEQFFGPGTRLTVL.